This TCR beta chain was captured in a study of blood T cell repertoires in COVID-19. Across the whole study: Acute and convalescent COVID-19 samples came from the United States, Italy and Spain.

Repertoires were generated with immunoSEQ multiplex PCR, while TCRdb's copy carries only in-frame clones and drops some. The repertoire holds 150,000 or so clones, almost 85% seen once, with approximately 11% in the top ten. The CDR3 contains 18 residues. The germline CDR1 and CDR2 sequences are KGHSH and LQKENI. V lost 3 bases and J 2 bases, leaving 22 bases between the germline ends. Cohort placement rested on clinical history that participants reported themselves. Before being deemed recovered, Cohort 3 donors had two negative PCRs, clearance, or symptom resolution. Sample: PBMCs or T cells enriched from blood (not recorded which). The chain has TRBV18 and TRBJ1-2; tentative D call: TRBD1 (6 bases). This TCR was recovered from a man in his fifties who had recovered from COVID-19. The CDR3 region is CASSPLLSGGGGNYGYTF. CDR3 in DNA: TGTGCCAGCTCACCCCTTCTTTCGGGGGGGGGCGGAAACTATGGCTACACCTTC.